Listed below are T cell receptor beta chains from one sample, sequenced in a study of T cell repertoires in ileal Crohn's disease. The data were produced by immunoSEQ multiplex PCR, yet TCRdb's version contains in-frame clones alone and is incomplete. The table includes 4,500 to 7,000 clones, 70% to 80% detected once. The sequenced material came from ileal tissue. The receptors originated from an adult with Crohn's disease. Both conserved end residues are part of each CDR3. Fields, in order: D gene, J gene, V gene, clone size, CDR3 DNA, CDR3 protein. The D gene is left open where the match is weak. Only part of the rows carry a size: once, few, many, or a class if the clone is expanded.

TRBD1	TRBJ2-7	TRBV11-1	NA	TGTGCCAGCAGCTTAGTGACAGGGAGCTCCTACGAGCAGTACTTC	CASSLVTGSSYEQYF
NA	TRBJ2-6	TRBV29-1	NA	TGCAGCGTTGATGATTCTAATTTACGGGACTCTGGGGCCAACGTCCTGACTTTC	CSVDDSNLRDSGANVLTF
NA	TRBJ2-5	TRBV11-2	few	TGTGCCAGCAGCGAGGGGGCGGGGGAGACCCAGTACTTC	CASSEGAGETQYF
NA	TRBJ2-7	TRBV11-1	NA	TGTGCCAGCAGCTTTGGTGTGAGGGACGAGCAGTACTTC	CASSFGVRDEQYF
NA	TRBJ1-3	TRBV7-2	NA	TGTGCCAGCAGCGTTAGGAGGGGGTCTGGAAACACCATATATTTT	CASSVRRGSGNTIYF
NA	TRBJ1-2	TRBV7-8	few	TGTGCCAGCAGCTTAAGCGGGGTATCTGGCTACACCTTC	CASSLSGVSGYTF
NA	TRBJ2-7	TRBV10-2	NA	TGCGCCAGCCTGCTAAAGTTCAGGGACCGGGGAGAGCAGTACTTC	CASLLKFRDRGEQYF
NA	TRBJ2-7	TRBV7-2	NA	TGTGCCAGCAGCTTAACAGGGTTGTACGAGCAGTACTTC	CASSLTGLYEQYF
NA	TRBJ1-1	TRBV5-1	NA	TGCGCCAGCAGTCTCATGAACACTGAAGCTTTCTTT	CASSLMNTEAFF
TRBD1	TRBJ1-4	TRBV7-9	NA	TGTGCCAGCAGCTCCGGGACAGGGGGCAGGCAAGCTAATGAAAAACTGTTTTTT	CASSSGTGGRQANEKLFF
NA	TRBJ1-2	TRBV5-1	few	TGCGCCAGCAGCTTGGTTGGGAGTAGCTATGGCTACACCTTC	CASSLVGSSYGYTF
TRBD2	TRBJ2-1	TRBV5-4	NA	TGTGCCAGCAGCTTGGCTCTAGCGGGGGGGCCCTACAATGAGCAGTTCTTC	CASSLALAGGPYNEQFF
TRBD1	TRBJ2-7	TRBV7-8	NA	TGTGCCAGCAGCTTTAGGACAGGGCCAAACGAGCAGTACTTC	CASSFRTGPNEQYF
NA	TRBJ2-2	TRBV27	few	TGTGCCAGCAGTCCCGGACAGCGGGGCACCGGGGAGCTGTTTTTT	CASSPGQRGTGELFF
NA	TRBJ1-1	TRBV7-9	few	TGTGCCAGCAGCTTAGCTCGATCAGCTTTCTTT	CASSLARSAFF
TRBD1	TRBJ1-6	TRBV9	few	TGTGCCAGCAGCACCGACAGGGGGCTTAATTCACCCCTCCACTTT	CASSTDRGLNSPLHF
NA	TRBJ1-6	TRBV28	NA	TGTGCCAGCAGTTCTACGGGTGATAATTCACCCCTCCACTTT	CASSSTGDNSPLHF
TRBD1	TRBJ2-4	TRBV29-1	few	TGCAGCGTACCGGGACAGGGGAGCGACATTCAGTACTTC	CSVPGQGSDIQYF
NA	TRBJ2-1	TRBV5-1	once	TGCGCCAGCAGCTTGGAGGCTGGCTTGAGGGAGCAGTTCTTC	CASSLEAGLREQFF
NA	TRBJ1-5	TRBV7-8	NA	TGTGCCAGCAGCCAACGACAGTATAGCAATCAGCCCCAGCATTTT	CASSQRQYSNQPQHF
NA	TRBJ2-1	TRBV4-3	NA	TGCGCCAGCAGCCAAGATTTGTTCGGCGGCTCCTACAATGAGCAGTTCTTC	CASSQDLFGGSYNEQFF
TRBD1	TRBJ2-5	TRBV11-2	NA	TGTGCCAGCAGCCAGGACAGGGGGCAAGAGACCCAGTACTTC	CASSQDRGQETQYF
TRBD2	TRBJ2-5	TRBV5-5	NA	TGTGCCAGCAGCGTATCCCCTCGACTAGCCGGGCAAGAGACCCAGTACTTC	CASSVSPRLAGQETQYF
NA	TRBJ1-2	TRBV6-4	NA	TGTGCCAGCAGCTTAAGCGGGGTATCTGGCTACACCTTC	CASSLSGVSGYTF
NA	TRBJ2-3	TRBV18	NA	TGTGCCAGCTCACCAGGTCAGGCTACAGATACGCAGTATTTT	CASSPGQATDTQYF
NA	TRBJ1-1	TRBV18	NA	TGTGCCAGCTCACCACCGATGGGGTTCAACACTGAAGCTTTCTTT	CASSPPMGFNTEAFF
NA	TRBJ2-7	TRBV18	NA	TGTGCCAGCTCACATAGTTCAGGGAGGAGGCCCTACGAGCAGTACTTC	CASSHSSGRRPYEQYF
NA	TRBJ1-2	TRBV4-1	few	TGCGCCAGCAGCCCCATCAACAGGGCGGACTATGGCTACACCTTC	CASSPINRADYGYTF
NA	TRBJ2-3	TRBV11-1	few	TGTGCCAGCAGCTTCGCAGATACGCAGTATTTT	CASSFADTQYF
NA	TRBJ1-2	TRBV29-1	NA	TGCAGCGTGGCGGCAGGACAGTTTTTCGGCTACACCTTC	CSVAAGQFFGYTF
NA	TRBJ1-6	TRBV18	NA	TGTGCCAGCCGACAGGAGGGATATTCACCCCTCCACTTT	CASRQEGYSPLHF
TRBD1	TRBJ2-3	TRBV28	NA	TGTGCCAGCAGTTTAGGGACAGGGGGGACAGATACGCAGTATTTT	CASSLGTGGTDTQYF
NA	TRBJ1-3	TRBV9	NA	TGTGCCAGCAGCGTAGCGAGGACTGGAAACACCATATATTTT	CASSVARTGNTIYF
TRBD2	TRBJ2-3	TRBV19	NA	TGTGCCAGTAGTACACTAGCGGGGGGGCCTACAGATACGCAGTATTTT	CASSTLAGGPTDTQYF
NA	TRBJ1-5	TRBV2	NA	TGTGCCAGCAGGGCCTCAAGTCAGCCCCAGCATTTT	CASRASSQPQHF
TRBD1	TRBJ2-6	TRBV18	NA	TGTGCCAGCTCACCACAAAGACAGGGTTCAGGGGCCAACGTCCTGACTTTC	CASSPQRQGSGANVLTF
TRBD2	TRBJ2-1	TRBV5-1	NA	TGCGCCAGCAGCTTGGTCCGGACTAGCGGGGGGCATGAGCAGTTCTTC	CASSLVRTSGGHEQFF
TRBD1	TRBJ1-5	TRBV19	large	TGTGCCAGTAGTATCTCCGGGACAGGGGTTCAGCCCCAGCATTTT	CASSISGTGVQPQHF
NA	TRBJ1-4	TRBV19	NA	TGTGCCAGTAGTATTGGGGCAGGGCGTGGTAATGAAAAACTGTTTTTT	CASSIGAGRGNEKLFF
NA	TRBJ1-6	TRBV7-3	NA	TGTGCCAGCAGCCAACGGCGGGCCATAAATTCACCCCTCCACTTT	CASSQRRAINSPLHF
TRBD1	TRBJ1-1	TRBV7-2	NA	TGTGCCAGCAGTTATATCATGACAGGGCCCGCTGAAGCTTTCTTT	CASSYIMTGPAEAFF
TRBD2	TRBJ2-7	TRBV7-6	NA	TGTGCCAGCAGCTACAATAGCGGGTACGAGCAGTACTTC	CASSYNSGYEQYF
NA	TRBJ2-2	TRBV6-4	NA	TGTGCCAGCAGTCCCCGACCGGGGACCGGGGAGCTGTTTTTT	CASSPRPGTGELFF
NA	TRBJ1-1	TRBV6-6	NA	TGTGCCAGCAGCCCGCCGGGAGGAGGCACTGAAGCTTTCTTT	CASSPPGGGTEAFF
TRBD2	TRBJ2-7	TRBV6-1	NA	TGTGCCAGCAGTGCAAAGCCTAGCGGGGTAGGCGAGCAGTACTTC	CASSAKPSGVGEQYF
TRBD1	TRBJ2-7	TRBV7-3	NA	TGTGCCAGCAGCCCGTTAGGGACAGGAGACTACGAGCAGTACTTC	CASSPLGTGDYEQYF
NA	TRBJ1-2	TRBV28	few	TGTGCCAGCAGTTTAGGTTCCGGGAGGGTTGGCTACACCTTC	CASSLGSGRVGYTF
TRBD2	TRBJ2-2	TRBV18	NA	TGTGCCAGCTCATCGGGGGGAAAGGCCGGGGAGCTGTTTTTT	CASSSGGKAGELFF